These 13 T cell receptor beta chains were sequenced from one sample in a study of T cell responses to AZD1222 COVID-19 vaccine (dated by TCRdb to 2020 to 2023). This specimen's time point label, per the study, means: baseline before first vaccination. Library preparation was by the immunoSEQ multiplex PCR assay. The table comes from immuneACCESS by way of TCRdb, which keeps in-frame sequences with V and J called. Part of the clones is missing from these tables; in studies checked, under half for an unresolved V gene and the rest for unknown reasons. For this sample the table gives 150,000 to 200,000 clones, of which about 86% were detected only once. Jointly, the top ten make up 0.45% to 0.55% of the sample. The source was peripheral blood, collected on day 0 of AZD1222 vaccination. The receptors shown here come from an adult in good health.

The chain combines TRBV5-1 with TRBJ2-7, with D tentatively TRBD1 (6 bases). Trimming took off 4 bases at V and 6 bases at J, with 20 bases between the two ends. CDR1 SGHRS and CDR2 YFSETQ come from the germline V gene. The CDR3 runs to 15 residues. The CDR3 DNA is TGCGCCAGCAGCGCTACAGGGACCGTCCCATCCGAGCAGTACTTC. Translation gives CASSATGTVPSEQYF.

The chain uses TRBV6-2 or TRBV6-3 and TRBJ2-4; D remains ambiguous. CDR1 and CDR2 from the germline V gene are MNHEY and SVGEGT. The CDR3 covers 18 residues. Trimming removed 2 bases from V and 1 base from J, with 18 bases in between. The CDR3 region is CASSYLRGPDDAKNIQYF. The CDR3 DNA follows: TGTGCCAGCAGTTACCTCAGAGGACCGGATGATGCCAAAAACATTCAGTACTTC.

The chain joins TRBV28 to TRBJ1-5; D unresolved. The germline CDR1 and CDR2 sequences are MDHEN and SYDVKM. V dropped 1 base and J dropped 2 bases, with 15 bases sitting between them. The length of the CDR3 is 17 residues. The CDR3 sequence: CASSLSGIRIGNQPQHF. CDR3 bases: TGTGCCAGCAGTTTATCAGGAATCAGGATCGGCAATCAGCCCCAGCATTTT.

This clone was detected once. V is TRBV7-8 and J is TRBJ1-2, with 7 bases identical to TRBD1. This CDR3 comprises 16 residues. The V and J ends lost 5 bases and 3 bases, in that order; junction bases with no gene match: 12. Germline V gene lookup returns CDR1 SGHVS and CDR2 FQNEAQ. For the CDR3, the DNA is TGTGCCAGCAGCCCCCGGGGACAGACTTCGGACTATGGCTACACCTTC. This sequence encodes CASSPRGQTSDYGYTF.

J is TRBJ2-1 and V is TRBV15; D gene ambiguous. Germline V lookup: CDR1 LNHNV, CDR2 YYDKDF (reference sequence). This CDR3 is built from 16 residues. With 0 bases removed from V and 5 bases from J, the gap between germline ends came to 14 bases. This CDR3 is CATSRDPLIRNNEQFF. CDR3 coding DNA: TGTGCCACCAGCAGAGATCCCCTAATTCGTAACAATGAGCAGTTCTTC.

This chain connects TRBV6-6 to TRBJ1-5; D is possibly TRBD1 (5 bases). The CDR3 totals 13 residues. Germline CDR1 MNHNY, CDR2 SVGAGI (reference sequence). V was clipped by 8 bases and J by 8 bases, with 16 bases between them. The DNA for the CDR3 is TGTGCCAGCCCCCAGGGAAGAGGTAAGCCCCAGCATTTT. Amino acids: CASPQGRGKPQHF.

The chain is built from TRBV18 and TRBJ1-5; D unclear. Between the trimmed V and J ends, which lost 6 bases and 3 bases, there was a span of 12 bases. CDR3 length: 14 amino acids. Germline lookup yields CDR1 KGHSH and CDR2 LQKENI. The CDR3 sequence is CASSHGQNNQPQHF. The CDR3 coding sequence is TGTGCCAGCTCCCACGGGCAGAACAATCAGCCCCAGCATTTT.

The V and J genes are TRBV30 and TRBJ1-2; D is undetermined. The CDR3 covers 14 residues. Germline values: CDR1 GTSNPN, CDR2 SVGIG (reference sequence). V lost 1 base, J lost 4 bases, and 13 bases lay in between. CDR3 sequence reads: CAWSETPRGYGYTF. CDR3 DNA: TGTGCCTGGAGTGAGACTCCCCGGGGCTATGGCTACACCTTC.

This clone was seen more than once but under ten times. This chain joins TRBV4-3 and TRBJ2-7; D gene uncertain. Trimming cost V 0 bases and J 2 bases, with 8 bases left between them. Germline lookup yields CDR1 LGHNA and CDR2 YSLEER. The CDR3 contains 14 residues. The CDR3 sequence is CASSQEAPTYEQYF. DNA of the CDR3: TGCGCCAGCAGCCAAGAGGCACCGACCTACGAGCAGTACTTC.

The CDR3 sequence: CAWSGGHQETQYF. Here the CDR3 DNA reads TGTGCCTGGAGTGGAGGCCACCAAGAGACCCAGTACTTC. The chain uses TRBV30 and TRBJ2-5; no reliable D call. The CDR3 totals 13 residues. Germline V gives CDR1 GTSNPN, CDR2 SVGIG (reference sequence). The ends were cut back, 1 base at V and 0 bases at J, with 6 bases in the middle.

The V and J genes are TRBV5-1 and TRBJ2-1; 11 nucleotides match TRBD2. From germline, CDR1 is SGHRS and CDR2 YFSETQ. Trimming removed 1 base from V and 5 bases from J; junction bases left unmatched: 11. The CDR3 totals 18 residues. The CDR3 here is CASSLSLAGGLLDNEQFF. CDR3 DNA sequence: TGCGCCAGCAGCTTGAGTCTAGCGGGGGGCCTCCTAGACAATGAGCAGTTCTTC. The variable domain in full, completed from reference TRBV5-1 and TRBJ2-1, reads KAGVTQTPRYLIKTRGQQVTLSCSPISGHRSVSWYQQTPGQGLQFLFEYFSETQRNKGNFPGRFSGRQFSNSRSEMNVSTLELGDSALYLCASSLSLAGGLLDNEQFFGPGTRLTVL.

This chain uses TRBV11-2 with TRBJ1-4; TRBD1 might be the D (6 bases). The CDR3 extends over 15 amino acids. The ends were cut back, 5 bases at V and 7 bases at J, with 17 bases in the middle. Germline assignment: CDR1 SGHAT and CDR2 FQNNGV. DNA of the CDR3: TGTGCCAGCAGCCTTGATGGGGGCTCGGGTGAAAAACTGTTTTTT. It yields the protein CASSLDGGSGEKLFF.

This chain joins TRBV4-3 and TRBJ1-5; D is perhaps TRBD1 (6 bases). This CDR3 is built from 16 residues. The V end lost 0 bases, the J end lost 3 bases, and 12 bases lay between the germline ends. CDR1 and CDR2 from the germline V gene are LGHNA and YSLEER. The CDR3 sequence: CASSQDLDRINQPQHF. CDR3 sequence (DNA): TGCGCCAGCAGCCAAGATCTTGACAGGATCAATCAGCCCCAGCATTTT.